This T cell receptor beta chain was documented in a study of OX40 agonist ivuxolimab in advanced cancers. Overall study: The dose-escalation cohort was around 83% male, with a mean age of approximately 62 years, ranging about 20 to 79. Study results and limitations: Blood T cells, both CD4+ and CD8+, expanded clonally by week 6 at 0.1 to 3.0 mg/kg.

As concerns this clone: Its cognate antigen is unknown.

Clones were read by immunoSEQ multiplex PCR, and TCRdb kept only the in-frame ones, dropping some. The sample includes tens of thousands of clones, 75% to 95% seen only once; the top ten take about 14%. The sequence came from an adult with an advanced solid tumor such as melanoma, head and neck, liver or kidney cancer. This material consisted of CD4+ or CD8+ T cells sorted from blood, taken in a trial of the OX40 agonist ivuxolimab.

CDR3 sequence (DNA): TGTGCCAGCAGCGCCGGAAGCGGGTCCTCCTACGAGCAGTACTTC. Translation: CASSAGSGSSYEQYF. The chain carries TRBV21-1 and TRBJ2-7; the D segment call TRBD2 is taken from the table without a DNA check. TRBV21-1 is a known pseudogene. This CDR3 has 15 residues.